The clone carrying this TCR beta chain showed up just once. Its antigen is still unknown. The sample is drawn from a study of cytomegalovirus exposure and HLA in healthy donors. The PCR contained 60 Vbeta and 13 Jbeta primers. Measured with immunoSEQ multiplex PCR; TCRdb has only the in-frame clones, and not every one. The sample shows over 150,000 clones, 75% to 85% of them seen only once. Study-wide points: Follow-up analysis later connected one missense variant in DCLRE1C with trimming of TCR beta V- and J-genes. Later, an analysis found that common viral pathogens appeared to be linked with several of the most significant clusters. A list of around 160 TCR beta chains associated with cytomegalovirus was given.

CDR1 and CDR2 from the germline V gene are SGHRS and YFSETQ. The length of the CDR3 is 14 residues. Germline trimming cut 4 bases from V and 4 bases from J; bases unmatched to any gene: 5. The chain employs TRBV5-1 and TRBJ2-7; 10 bases agree with TRBD2. The TCR comes from a man aged 50 to 59 in good health and CMV-seropositive. Sequencing was performed on PBMCs. CDR3 sequence: CASSAGTSVYEQYF. The DNA for the CDR3 is TGCGCCAGCAGCGCCGGGACTAGCGTGTACGAGCAGTACTTC.